Below, 9 T cell receptor beta chains from the same sample are listed, as sequenced in a study of blood T cells in healthy people across ages. A second about 7 to 12 cycle PCR used barcoded and J-beta primers. TCRdb ran MiXCR on the 5' RACE reads and lists one entry per CDR3 protein. The sample yields 800,000 to 950,000 distinct CDR3 sequences, roughly 34% seen once. The specimen was blood. The receptors were sampled from a man aged 18 to 30 in good health.

This clonotype was recorded a few times. The chain combines TRBV2 with TRBJ1-5; the D gene is possibly TRBD1 (5 bases). Trimming removed 3 bases at V and 5 bases at J, with 11 bases between. Per the germline V gene, CDR1 is SNHLY and CDR2 is FYNNEI. The CDR3 totals 14 residues. CDR3 protein: CASSDRVGDQPQHF. In DNA, the CDR3 is TGTGCCAGCAGTGATCGGGTAGGGGATCAGCCCCAGCATTTT.

The genes are TRBV7-2 and TRBJ2-2; 11 bases match TRBD2. CDR1 SGHTA and CDR2 FQGNSA come from the germline V gene. The CDR3 consists of 17 residues. The junction had 9 bases not matched to a gene; V was cut back by 5 bases and J by 4 bases. The CDR3 sequence is CASSHNSGGAGTGELFF. CDR3 coding DNA: TGTGCCAGCAGCCATAATAGCGGGGGGGCCGGCACCGGGGAGCTGTTTTTT.

This clonotype appeared once. This could be a read error, since a much larger clone is one nucleotide away. The chain links TRBV5-1 to TRBJ2-5; 12 nucleotides match TRBD2. Germline V lookup: CDR1 SGHRS, CDR2 YFSETQ. This CDR3 spans 15 amino acids. With 0 bases clipped from V and 4 bases from J, the junction kept 1 base outside the gene matches. The CDR3 protein is CASSLVGLAGETQYF. CDR3 bases: TGCGCCAGCAGCTTGGTGGGACTAGCGGGAGAGACCCAGTACTTC.

This clonotype was recorded only once. This chain connects TRBV7-9 to TRBJ2-7, with D unclear. The CDR3 covers 14 residues. The V and J ends lost 5 bases and 5 bases respectively, with 16 bases between them. The germline gives CDR1 SEHNR, CDR2 FQNEAQ (reference sequence). CDR3 nucleotide sequence: TGTGCCAGCAGCAGAGGTCTCGGGTCAGACGAGCAGTACTTC. It translates to CASSRGLGSDEQYF.

This clonotype was found a few times. This chain joins TRBV20-1 and TRBJ2-1; D gene unclear. The CDR3 extends over 13 amino acids. In germline, CDR1 is DFQATT, CDR2 SNEGSKA (reference sequence). V lost 6 bases and J lost 4, with 13 bases in between. The CDR3 DNA is TGCAGTGCCCCGGAGACGGGTTACAATGAGCAGTTCTTC. This translates into CSAPETGYNEQFF.

This clonotype was recorded a few times. The chain joins TRBV7-9 to TRBJ1-6; no definite D call. CDR1 is SEHNR and CDR2 is FQNEAQ in the germline V gene (reference sequence). V shed 5 bases and J shed 6 bases, with 8 bases lying between them. This CDR3 spans 13 amino acids. The CDR3 protein is CASSEGRNSPLHF. As DNA, the CDR3 is TGTGCCAGCAGCGAAGGGCGTAATTCACCCCTCCACTTT.

The gene calls are TRBV12-3 or TRBV12-4 and TRBJ2-1; 9 nucleotides agree with TRBD1. Trimming took 4 bases from V and 10 from J; bases not matched to a gene: 17. The CDR3 is made up of 17 amino acids. DNA of the CDR3: TGTGCCAGCAGTTCCCTACAGGGGGCTACCAGCTCCTACGAGCAGTTCTTC. The encoded protein is CASSSLQGATSSYEQFF.

CDR3 sequence: CSAAGTGGTPGYTF. For the CDR3, the DNA is TGCAGTGCTGCTGGGACAGGGGGCACTCCTGGCTACACCTTC. The chain carries TRBV20-1 and TRBJ1-2; TRBD1 matches 12 bases. The CDR3 is 14 amino acids. Germline CDR1 reads DFQATT; CDR2 reads SNEGSKA (reference sequence). V lost 5 bases, J lost 7 bases, and 8 bases stayed unmatched.

This clonotype was seen ten or more times. The chain uses TRBV20-1 and TRBJ2-7; 9 bases match TRBD2. With 5 bases clipped from V and 6 bases from J, the junction kept 5 bases outside the gene matches. There are 12 residues in the CDR3. Germline V CDR1 and CDR2: DFQATT, SNEGSKA (reference sequence). The DNA of the CDR3 is TGCAGTGCTTTGGGACTAGCCGCCGAGCAGTACTTC. Translating gives CSALGLAAEQYF.